A selection of T cell receptor beta chains follows, all from one sample in a study of blood T cell repertoires in COVID-19. Repertoires were generated with immunoSEQ multiplex PCR, while TCRdb's copy carries only in-frame clones and drops some. The data show about 200,000 clones, roughly 85% seen once. The sample comprised peripheral blood. Source of these receptors: a woman aged 70-85 years with COVID-19, enrolled during active disease. Each CDR3 is given with its conserved first and last residue. A D gene is named only where the DNA matches it firmly. For some rows the clone size is stated as once, few or many, or as a class when expanded; others skip it.

V gene: TRBV2
J gene: TRBJ1-5
clone size: few
D gene: TRBD1
CDR3 DNA: TGTGCCAGCAGTGAAGCTCGAGGGGGCTTCCAGCCCCAGCATTTT
CDR3 protein: CASSEARGGFQPQHF

V gene: TRBV19
J gene: TRBJ1-5
clone size: .
D gene: .
CDR3 DNA: TGTGCCAGTAGTATAGACAGGTATCAGCCCCAGCATTTT
CDR3 protein: CASSIDRYQPQHF

V gene: TRBV6-6
J gene: TRBJ2-5
clone size: .
D gene: TRBD1
CDR3 DNA: TGTGCCAGCAGAGCACAGGGGGGAGAGACCCAGTACTTC
CDR3 protein: CASRAQGGETQYF

V gene: TRBV9
J gene: TRBJ2-5
clone size: .
D gene: TRBD2
CDR3 DNA: TGTGCCAGCAGTCCTGTGACTAGCGGGAGTGAGACCCAGTACTTC
CDR3 protein: CASSPVTSGSETQYF

V gene: TRBV5-4
J gene: TRBJ1-1
clone size: .
D gene: TRBD1
CDR3 DNA: TGTGCCAGCAGCTTGGGGCAGGGGGCTACGAACACTGAAGCTTTCTTT
CDR3 protein: CASSLGQGATNTEAFF

V gene: TRBV3-1/TRBV3-2
J gene: TRBJ2-3
clone size: .
D gene: TRBD2
CDR3 DNA: TGTGCCAGCAGCCAAGATCGCGGGGGGCCTAGCACAGATACGCAGTATTTT
CDR3 protein: CASSQDRGGPSTDTQYF

V gene: TRBV7-3
J gene: TRBJ1-1
clone size: .
D gene: .
CDR3 DNA: TGTGCCAGCAGCTTAACGGGGGCTGGGAACACTGAAGCTTTCTTT
CDR3 protein: CASSLTGAGNTEAFF

V gene: TRBV5-1
J gene: TRBJ1-3
clone size: .
D gene: .
CDR3 DNA: TGCGCCAGCAGCACGGACACCCCAGGAAACACCATATATTTT
CDR3 protein: CASSTDTPGNTIYF

V gene: TRBV28
J gene: TRBJ1-2
clone size: few
D gene: .
CDR3 DNA: TGTGCCAGCAGTCCCCTGGGGCTGCGGTACACCTTC
CDR3 protein: CASSPLGLRYTF

V gene: TRBV11-2
J gene: TRBJ1-5
clone size: .
D gene: .
CDR3 DNA: TGTGCCAGCTTCGGGGGGACCTCTAGCAATCAGCCCCAGCATTTT
CDR3 protein: CASFGGTSSNQPQHF

V gene: TRBV13
J gene: TRBJ2-5
clone size: .
D gene: .
CDR3 DNA: TGTGCCAGCAGCTTAGGCCTCGACAGCCAAGAGACCCAGTACTTC
CDR3 protein: CASSLGLDSQETQYF

V gene: TRBV19
J gene: TRBJ1-4
clone size: .
D gene: .
CDR3 DNA: TGTGCCAGTAGTCTTCCAGGGGCAACTAATGAAAAACTGTTTTTT
CDR3 protein: CASSLPGATNEKLFF

V gene: TRBV14
J gene: TRBJ1-1
clone size: .
D gene: .
CDR3 DNA: TGTGCCAGCAGCCAAGGAGTGAACACTGAAGCTTTCTTT
CDR3 protein: CASSQGVNTEAFF

V gene: TRBV7-8
J gene: TRBJ1-3
clone size: .
D gene: .
CDR3 DNA: TGTGCCAGCAGCTTATATCTAGTGGTCGGGGATAGGTATGAAAACACCATATATTTT
CDR3 protein: CASSLYLVVGDRYENTIYF

V gene: TRBV7-2
J gene: TRBJ1-1
clone size: .
D gene: .
CDR3 DNA: TGTGCCAGCAGCTTAGTAGGCGGGACTCCTGACACTGAAGCTTTCTTT
CDR3 protein: CASSLVGGTPDTEAFF

V gene: TRBV7-2
J gene: TRBJ1-2
clone size: .
D gene: .
CDR3 DNA: TGTGCCAGCAGCTTAGCGCAGACAGTCATTAACTATGGCTACACCTTC
CDR3 protein: CASSLAQTVINYGYTF

V gene: TRBV11-3
J gene: TRBJ2-6
clone size: .
D gene: .
CDR3 DNA: TGTGCCAGCAGCCAGGACAGCTCTGGGGCCAACGTCCTGACTTTC
CDR3 protein: CASSQDSSGANVLTF

V gene: TRBV6-2/TRBV6-3
J gene: TRBJ1-1
clone size: .
D gene: .
CDR3 DNA: TGTGCCAGCAGTCCCATTTCGAACAGGTTGAACACTGAAGCTTTCTTT
CDR3 protein: CASSPISNRLNTEAFF

V gene: TRBV9
J gene: TRBJ2-1
clone size: .
D gene: .
CDR3 DNA: TGTGCCAGCAGCGTTCTGGGAACTCCCGGGAGCTCCTACAATGAGCAGTTCTTC
CDR3 protein: CASSVLGTPGSSYNEQFF

V gene: TRBV30
J gene: TRBJ1-5
clone size: .
D gene: TRBD1
CDR3 DNA: TGTGCCTGGAGTTCACCGACAGGGCATCAGCCCCAGCATTTT
CDR3 protein: CAWSSPTGHQPQHF

V gene: TRBV7-9
J gene: TRBJ2-7
clone size: .
D gene: .
CDR3 DNA: TGTGCCAGCAGCTTACTCTCCCCTGGGCAGACCTACGAGCAGTACTTC
CDR3 protein: CASSLLSPGQTYEQYF

V gene: TRBV7-6
J gene: TRBJ2-7
clone size: .
D gene: TRBD1
CDR3 DNA: TGTGCCAGCAGCCGCGGGACAGGGGACGTATACGAGCAGTACTTC
CDR3 protein: CASSRGTGDVYEQYF

V gene: TRBV12-1
J gene: TRBJ1-2
clone size: .
D gene: .
CDR3 DNA: TGTGCCAGCAGCTTTGACTTGAATCGGGAGAGGAGCTATGGCTACACCTTC
CDR3 protein: CASSFDLNRERSYGYTF

V gene: TRBV7-3
J gene: TRBJ2-1
clone size: .
D gene: TRBD2
CDR3 DNA: TGTGCCAGCAGCCCCGAGACCGGACTAGCGGTTTATGAGCAGTTCTTC
CDR3 protein: CASSPETGLAVYEQFF

V gene: TRBV11-3
J gene: TRBJ1-1
clone size: .
D gene: .
CDR3 DNA: TGTGCCAGCAGCTTAAAACGTGGACAGCAAGCTTTCTTT
CDR3 protein: CASSLKRGQQAFF

V gene: TRBV7-2
J gene: TRBJ1-2
clone size: .
D gene: .
CDR3 DNA: TGTGCCAGCAGCTTAGCAGGGGTCTATGGCTACACCTTC
CDR3 protein: CASSLAGVYGYTF

V gene: TRBV6-1
J gene: TRBJ1-2
clone size: .
D gene: .
CDR3 DNA: TGTGCCAGCAGTGAACCCGGGAACTATGGCTACACCTTC
CDR3 protein: CASSEPGNYGYTF

V gene: TRBV6-6
J gene: TRBJ2-4
clone size: .
D gene: .
CDR3 DNA: TGTGCCGCCGATCGACAGGGAGGCAAAAACATTCAGTACTTC
CDR3 protein: CAADRQGGKNIQYF

V gene: TRBV24-1
J gene: TRBJ2-1
clone size: .
D gene: .
CDR3 DNA: TGTGCCACCGCGGAGGGGCCAACCTACAATGAGCAGTTCTTC
CDR3 protein: CATAEGPTYNEQFF

V gene: TRBV4-1
J gene: TRBJ2-3
clone size: .
D gene: .
CDR3 DNA: TGCGCCAGCAGCCCGGATGGAGTACGCACAGATACGCAGTATTTT
CDR3 protein: CASSPDGVRTDTQYF

V gene: TRBV27
J gene: TRBJ1-5
clone size: .
D gene: TRBD1
CDR3 DNA: TGTGCCAGCAGTTTCCAACGAGGGGGCGTCAATCAGCCCCAGCATTTT
CDR3 protein: CASSFQRGGVNQPQHF

V gene: TRBV4-3
J gene: TRBJ2-1
clone size: .
D gene: .
CDR3 DNA: TGCGCCAGCAGCCAAGAAGGGACTCGATCCTACAATGAGCAGTTCTTC
CDR3 protein: CASSQEGTRSYNEQFF

V gene: TRBV15
J gene: TRBJ2-5
clone size: .
D gene: .
CDR3 DNA: TGTGCCACTACCCAGGGACTGCTCCAAGAGACCCAGTACTTC
CDR3 protein: CATTQGLLQETQYF

V gene: TRBV19
J gene: TRBJ1-2
clone size: once
D gene: .
CDR3 DNA: TGTGCCAGTACCGCCGACACGGGGAGCGGCTATGGCTACACCTTC
CDR3 protein: CASTADTGSGYGYTF

V gene: TRBV27
J gene: TRBJ1-2
clone size: .
D gene: .
CDR3 DNA: TGTGCCAGCAGTCGACAGCCAGATGGTATGGGTGGCTACACCTTC
CDR3 protein: CASSRQPDGMGGYTF

V gene: TRBV13
J gene: TRBJ1-1
clone size: .
D gene: .
CDR3 DNA: TGTGCCAGCAGCTTAAGAGGGTACACTGAAGCTTTCTTT
CDR3 protein: CASSLRGYTEAFF

V gene: TRBV5-6
J gene: TRBJ2-3
clone size: .
D gene: .
CDR3 DNA: TGTGCCAGCAGCTCCCATACAGATACGCAGTATTTT
CDR3 protein: CASSSHTDTQYF

V gene: TRBV5-4
J gene: TRBJ1-6
clone size: .
D gene: TRBD1
CDR3 DNA: TGTGCCAGCAGCTTGGACCAGGGGGCTCGTAATTCACCCCTCCACTTT
CDR3 protein: CASSLDQGARNSPLHF

V gene: TRBV28
J gene: TRBJ2-5
clone size: .
D gene: TRBD2
CDR3 DNA: TGTGCCAGCAGCAGGACTAGCGGCCAAGTAGAGACCCAGTACTTC
CDR3 protein: CASSRTSGQVETQYF

V gene: TRBV6-2/TRBV6-3
J gene: TRBJ1-4
clone size: .
D gene: .
CDR3 DNA: TGTGCCAGCAGTATTCCGGGGAAACTGTTTTTT
CDR3 protein: CASSIPGKLFF

V gene: TRBV4-3
J gene: TRBJ1-2
clone size: .
D gene: TRBD1
CDR3 DNA: TGCGCCAGCAGCCAAGACCGGGGACAGGGGGCCTCCGGGGGCTACACCTTC
CDR3 protein: CASSQDRGQGASGGYTF

V gene: TRBV19
J gene: TRBJ2-3
clone size: .
D gene: .
CDR3 DNA: TGTGCCAGTAGTATAGGGGTTGGGCCCACAGATACGCAGTATTTT
CDR3 protein: CASSIGVGPTDTQYF

V gene: TRBV21-1
J gene: TRBJ2-2
clone size: .
D gene: .
CDR3 DNA: TGTGCCAGCAGCAAAGGAGGCAGCGGGGGGAACACCGGGGAGCTGTTTTTT
CDR3 protein: CASSKGGSGGNTGELFF